A single sample gave rise to the 8 T cell receptor delta chains below, sequenced in a study of γδ T cells in repeated Plasmodium falciparum infection (dated by TCRdb to the early 2020s). The library was prepared using multiplex PCR. TCRdb records Illumina MiSeq as the sequencer. TCRdb reanalyzed the public reads with the CATT caller, and identical DNA sequences were merged afterwards. The sample contains around 82,000 delta-chain clones, more than 1.4% of them found a single time. More than 7% of the sample is in the top ten clones. Vgamma9/Vdelta2+ and Vdelta2-negative gammadelta T cell populations were flow-sorted from peripheral blood mononuclear cells for bulk TCR repertoire analysis. The sample taken for sequencing was gamma-delta T cells from blood. The receptors originated from a pool of human donors (malaria-infected and uninfected, not separated).

This clone was seen only a few times. The translation of this DNA and the TCRdb protein of a much larger clone differ at residues 4 and 5, probably owing to a read error; the protein shown here is translated from the DNA. J is TRDJ1 and V is TRDV2; 11 bases fit TRDD3. With 5 bases clipped from V and 4 bases from J, the junction kept 8 bases outside the gene matches. In germline, CDR1 is GEAIGNYY, CDR2 EKD. This CDR3 has 15 amino acids. CDR3 protein: CACVPRTGGYDKLIF. CDR3 sequence (DNA): TGTGCCTGTGTCCCACGTACTGGGGGATACGATAAACTCATCTTT.

The table lists this clone with a few counts. TCRdb assigns this DNA the protein of a much larger clone, which departs from its translation at residue 11; this likely reflects a read error, and the protein shown comes from translating the DNA. The chain combines TRDV2 with TRDJ1; no reliable D call. TCRdb offers no J gene call, so here the DNA was matched to germline to obtain one. The germline V gene has CDR1 GEAIGNYY and CDR2 EKD. This CDR3 is 15 amino acids long. The CDR3 coding sequence is TGTGCCTGTGACGCCTTACAAAAGATTACCGGTAAACTCATCTTT. It is translated as CACDALQKITGKLIF.

The sample holds a few counts of this clone. The translation of this DNA and the TCRdb protein of a much larger clone differ at residue 10, probably owing to a read error; the protein shown here is translated from the DNA. The rearrangement uses TRDV1 and TRDJ1; TRDD2 matches at 7 bases. Matching the DNA to germline supplied the J gene, which TCRdb does not give. This CDR3 has 22 residues. The J segment lost 0 bases and the V segment lost 0 bases, leaving 22 bases of the junction unmatched. CDR1 TSWWSYY and CDR2 QGS come from the germline V gene. CDR3 nucleotide sequence: TGTGCTCTTGGGGAACTTTCCTACCTTGTCCGTACGAAGGGGTCGTACACCGATAAACTCATCTTT. This sequence encodes CALGELSYLVRTKGSYTDKLIF.

This clone was counted between two and nine times. This sequence is one base from a far larger clone and is likely a read error. Other nucleotide sequences from this sample produce the same CDR3. The chain combines TRDV3 with TRDJ1, with TRDD3 matching 8 bases. Trimming at V came to 0 bases and at J to 0 bases, leaving 6 bases not matched to a gene. The CDR3 is 15 residues long. CDR1 and CDR2 (germline): TVYSNPD, GDNSRS (reference sequence). The DNA of the CDR3 is TGTGCCTTTAGTGGCTGGGGGACGTACACCGATAAACTCATCTTT. It encodes CAFSGWGTYTDKLIF. Full variable domain (outside the CDR3, taken from reference TRDV3 and TRDJ1): CDKVTQSSPDQTVASGSEVVLLCTYDTVYSNPDLFWYRIRPDYSFQFVFYGDNSRSEGADFTQGRFSVKHILTQKAFHLVISPVRTEDSATYYCAFSGWGTYTDKLIFGKGTRVTVEP.

As to this clone: This DNA translates differently at residue 9 from the TCRdb protein, which is that of a much larger clone; a read error is likely, and the protein shown is the DNA's own translation. The chain has TRDV2 and TRDJ1; the match to TRDD3 covers 7 bases. The J gene, not given by TCRdb, was assigned here from a germline match of the nucleotide sequence. Germline-derived CDR1 and CDR2 are GEAIGNYY and EKD. This CDR3 region has 21 residues. The J segment lost 2 bases and the V segment lost 0 bases, leaving 23 bases of the junction unmatched. CDR3 in amino acids: CACDTGGSAGRTGIRTDKLIF. The CDR3 nucleotides read TGTGCCTGTGACACCGGGGGATCTGCGGGGCGTACTGGGATCCGAACCGATAAACTCATCTTT.

About this clone: TCRdb shows a much larger clone's protein in place of this DNA's translation, and the two differ at residue 11, likely through a read error; the protein shown is translated from the DNA. The gene calls are TRDV1 and TRDJ3; D is perhaps TRDD3 (6 bases). TCRdb gives no J gene; it was assigned here by matching the DNA to germline. V lost 0 bases and J 2 bases, leaving 41 bases between the germline ends. The germline V gene encodes CDR1 TSWWSYY and CDR2 QGS. The CDR3 extends over 28 amino acids. This chain's CDR3 is CALGELVGPLRSYWDRPKSPWDTRQMFF. CDR3 coding DNA: TGTGCTCTTGGGGAACTAGTGGGACCTCTACGATCGTACTGGGATAGGCCGAAGAGCCCCTGGGACACCCGACAGATGTTTTTC.

This clone was observed a few times. This likely came from a read error, as a far larger clone is one base away. Distinct nucleotide sequences in the sample also encode this CDR3. This chain links TRDV1 with TRDJ1; D perhaps matches TRDD2 (6 bases). The CDR3 spans 19 residues. Per germline, CDR1 TSWWSYY and CDR2 QGS. The CDR3, as DNA: TGCGCTCTTGGGGAACTATTGTTCCTAAACTCCTGTTACACCGATAAACTCATCTTT. Protein: CALGELLFLNSCYTDKLIF.

In its sample, this clone was seen many times. The chain joins TRDV1 to TRDJ1, with 11 positions matching TRDD3. J gave up 2 bases and V 5 bases, and 28 bases lay outside the gene matches. Germline lookup yields CDR1 TSWWSYY and CDR2 QGS. The CDR3 has 23 residues. The CDR3 loop reads CALGPGTFLRCLGDTGRTDKLIF. CDR3 nucleotides: TGTGCTCTTGGGCCAGGGACCTTCCTACGGTGCCTGGGGGATACAGGTAGAACCGATAAACTCATCTTT.